This TCR beta chain appears in the sequencing data of a study of blood T cell repertoires in COVID-19. Study in general: T cells, B-cell-depleted T cells, or PBMCs supplied cDNA or gDNA.

This CDR3 has 13 residues. Trimming took 1 base from V and 5 from J, leaving 7 bases between them. In germline, CDR1 is SGHTA, CDR2 FQGNSA. The data were produced by immunoSEQ multiplex PCR, yet TCRdb's version contains in-frame clones alone and is incomplete. The data hold 50,000 or so clones, with approximately 84% observed a single time. The V and J genes are TRBV7-2 and TRBJ2-3, with unresolved D. The sample comprised peripheral blood. The clonotype was recovered from a human donor with active COVID-19. The donor label of this sample is uncertain. Here the CDR3 reads CASSLVPGDTQYF. In DNA form, the CDR3 reads TGTGCCAGCAGCTTAGTTCCGGGAGATACGCAGTATTTT.